Listed here are 12 T cell receptor beta chains from one sample, sequenced in a study of blood T cells in healthy people across ages. PCR was performed a second time for about 7 to 11 cycles using a sample-barcoded 5' primer and a J-beta primer mix. TCRdb independently ran MiXCR on the 5' RACE reads; one entry per CDR3 protein. The table records about 640,000 distinct CDR3 sequences, about 30% of them present only once. Specimen: blood. The receptors shown here come from a woman of 80 years or more in good health.

This clonotype has at least ten counts. This rearrangement joins TRBV2 to TRBJ1-2; possibly TRBD1 for D (6 bases). The CDR3 contains 13 residues. Trimming stripped 5 bases from V and 8 bases from J, with 15 bases between. The germline V gene encodes CDR1 SNHLY and CDR2 FYNNEI. The CDR3 region is CASSRRGRRGYTF. CDR3 DNA sequence: TGTGCCAGCAGTCGACGGGGGCGTCGAGGCTACACCTTC.

This clonotype was picked up many times. This chain links TRBV7-6 with TRBJ2-1, with a tentative D call TRBD2 (5 bases). CDR1 and CDR2 (germline): SGHVS, FNYEAQ. The CDR3 extends over 13 amino acids. V shed 3 bases and J shed 7 bases, with 10 bases lying between them. The CDR3 DNA reads as TGTGCCAGCAGCTTTGGACCGGGGAATGAGCAGTTCTTC. This gives the protein CASSFGPGNEQFF.

A word on this clonotype: This may come from a read error, since a much larger clone is one base off. The chain joins TRBV18 to TRBJ2-7, with TRBD1 identical over 12 bases. CDR1 and CDR2 (germline): KGHSH, LQKENI. CDR3 size: 17 residues. CDR3 DNA: TGTGCCTGCTCACCACAATCCGGGACAGGGGGCGTGTACGAGCAGTACTTC. Its protein is CACSPQSGTGGVYEQYF.

As regards this clonotype: A much larger clone lies a single base off, so this may be a read error. V is TRBV20-1 and J is TRBJ2-5; a weak D match, TRBD1 (6 bases). Trimming shortened V by 0 bases and J by 4 bases, and 15 bases separated the two germline ends. The CDR3 is 15 residues long. The germline V gene has CDR1 DFQATT and CDR2 SNEGSKA (reference sequence). The CDR3 DNA follows: TGCAGTGCTAGAGATGTTAGGGGGTACCGAGAGACCCAGTACTTC. It codes for CSARDVRGYRETQYF.

This clonotype was seen a handful of times. The chain couples TRBV7-9 to TRBJ1-4, with 7 positions matching TRBD1. Unmatched junction bases numbered 4, after V lost 5 bases and J lost 7 bases. The CDR3 length is 13 residues. Germline V lookup: CDR1 SEHNR, CDR2 FQNEAQ (reference sequence). CDR3 amino acids: CASSPNRGEKLFF. The CDR3, as DNA: TGTGCCAGCAGCCCAAACAGGGGTGAAAAACTGTTTTTT. The whole variable domain, remainder taken from reference TRBV7-9 and TRBJ1-4, is DTGVSQNPRHKITKRGQNVTFRCDPISEHNRLYWYRQTLGQGPEFLTYFQNEAQLEKSRLLSDRFSAERPKGSFSTLEIQRTEQGDSAMYLCASSPNRGEKLFFGSGTQLSVL.

Concerning this clonotype: A read error is possible here, since a much larger clone lies one base away. V usage is TRBV12-3 or TRBV12-4 and J usage is TRBJ2-3, with 9 positions matching TRBD2. This CDR3 spans 16 amino acids. The CDR3 sequence: CASSLAQIAGVDMQYF. CDR3 nucleotides: TGTGCCAGCAGTTTAGCGCAAATAGCGGGGGTTGATATGCAGTATTTT.

In its sample, this clonotype was seen many times. The chain combines TRBV20-1 with TRBJ1-2; D uncertain. Germline V gene data show CDR1 as DFQATT and CDR2 as SNEGSKA (reference sequence). This CDR3 comprises 14 residues. V was pared by 4 bases and J by 1 base, with 13 bases between. CDR3 DNA sequence: TGCAGTGCTACCCCCCCGGGGAATAACTATGGCTACACCTTC. It encodes CSATPPGNNYGYTF.

The sample holds a few counts of this clonotype. One end of the junction does not line up with germline, which may come from a read error. The J gene is TRBJ1-3, the V gene TRBV7-2, with 7 positions matching TRBD1. CDR3 length equals 16 residues. In germline, CDR1 is SGHTA, CDR2 FQGNSA. CDR3 nucleotides: TGTGCCAGCAGCTTATATAAGGGGGCATCTGGAAACACCAGATATTTT. Its protein product is CASSLYKGASGNTRYF.

This clonotype came up many times. The chain is built from TRBV20-1 and TRBJ2-7, with TRBD1 identical over 9 bases. This CDR3 has 14 amino acids. Losses at the gene ends were 3 bases for V and 5 bases for J; bases not matched to a gene: 8. CDR1 is DFQATT, CDR2 SNEGSKA, per germline (reference sequence). CDR3 in amino acids: CSASLGQGANEQYF. In nucleotides, the CDR3 is TGCAGTGCTAGTTTGGGACAGGGAGCAAACGAGCAGTACTTC.

This clonotype was recorded at least ten times. The CDR3 nucleotides read TGCGCCAGCAGCCAGGGGGACCGACTGGGAGAGACCCAGTACTTC. The encoded protein is CASSQGDRLGETQYF. J is TRBJ2-5 and V is TRBV4-1, with D possibly being TRBD1 or TRBD2 (5 bases each). Germline CDR1 and CDR2: MGHRA and YSYEKL. The CDR3 consists of 15 residues. Trimming cost V 3 bases and J 4 bases, with 15 bases left between them.

In this sample, this clonotype turned up many times. This chain connects TRBV20-1 to TRBJ1-2; D not resolved. CDR1 and CDR2 (germline): DFQATT, SNEGSKA (reference sequence). This CDR3 region has 15 residues. V gave up 0 bases and J gave up 0 bases, with 11 bases separating them. The CDR3 loop reads CSARDPGEPNYGYTF. The DNA for the CDR3 is TGCAGTGCTAGAGATCCCGGGGAACCTAACTATGGCTACACCTTC.

In this sample, this clonotype turned up many times. V gene TRBV7-9 combines with J gene TRBJ2-7; 8 bases map to TRBD1. The CDR3 has 16 residues. Germline loops: CDR1 SEHNR, CDR2 FQNEAQ (reference sequence). The junction had 10 bases not matched to a gene; V was cut back by 5 bases and J by 1 base. CDR3 residues: CASSREIGQGSYEQYF. The CDR3 DNA sequence: TGTGCCAGCAGCCGAGAGATAGGACAGGGATCCTACGAGCAGTACTTC.